The 21 T cell receptor beta chains below all came from one sample that was sequenced in a study of chemoradiotherapy in HPV16-positive cancers. Measured with immunoSEQ multiplex PCR; TCRdb has only the in-frame clones, and not every one. The data show 5,100 or so clones, approximately 78% seen once. Sampling was conducted from a patient who underwent chemoradiotherapy. These TCRs come from a human donor with HPV-associated anogenital cancer.

The chain employs TRBV5-1 and TRBJ2-5, with TRBD1 identical over 8 bases. The CDR3 runs 15 residues. V lost 4 bases and J lost 4; bases outside the gene matches: 9. Germline V lookup: CDR1 SGHRS, CDR2 YFSETQ. The CDR3 DNA reads as TGCGCCAGCAGCCCCCTCAGGACAGGGAGAGAGACCCAGTACTTC. This gives the protein CASSPLRTGRETQYF.

The rearrangement joins TRBV21-1 to TRBJ1-2. TRBV21-1 is marked as a pseudogene. This CDR3 comprises 19 residues. The CDR3 here is CASSSWEGDRPYSFYGYTF. The CDR3 nucleotides read TGTGCCAGCAGCTCCTGGGAGGGAGACAGGCCCTACTCATTCTATGGCTACACCTTC.

The table lists this clone with a few counts. CDR3 amino acids: CASSPGLAGDEQYF. The CDR3 DNA follows: TGCGCCAGCAGCCCGGGACTAGCGGGGGACGAGCAGTACTTC. The V call is TRBV5-1, the J call TRBJ2-7, with 14 bases that match TRBD2. This CDR3 has 14 residues. Germline V gene lookup returns CDR1 SGHRS and CDR2 YFSETQ. V shed 4 bases, J shed 5 bases, and the junction held 2 bases outside the gene matches. Combining the CDR3 with reference TRBV5-1 and TRBJ2-7 gives the whole variable domain KAGVTQTPRYLIKTRGQQVTLSCSPISGHRSVSWYQQTPGQGLQFLFEYFSETQRNKGNFPGRFSGRQFSNSRSEMNVSTLELGDSALYLCASSPGLAGDEQYFGPGTRLTVT.

The rearrangement uses TRBV5-1 and TRBJ2-3; the D gene is possibly TRBD1 (7 bases). The germline CDR1 and CDR2 sequences are SGHRS and YFSETQ. The CDR3 loop spans 15 amino acids. The V end was cut by 1 base, the J end by 4 bases, with 13 bases between. The CDR3 DNA reads TGCGCCAGCAGCTTGCCAGGGGGGATTCCAGATACGCAGTATTTT. Translation: CASSLPGGIPDTQYF.

The table lists this clone with a few counts. J is TRBJ1-5 and V is TRBV27; D gene uncertain. V was cut by 7 bases and J by 4 bases, with 14 bases left in between. The germline V gene has CDR1 MNHEY and CDR2 SMNVEV (reference sequence). The CDR3 loop spans 14 amino acids. CDR3 residues: CASTISAGNQPQHF. As DNA, the CDR3 is TGTGCCAGCACAATTTCTGCGGGAAATCAGCCCCAGCATTTT.

The chain carries TRBV28 and TRBJ1-1, with TRBD1 matching over 8 bases. The V gene's germline CDR1 is MDHEN and CDR2 SYDVKM. V was clipped by 8 bases and J by 1 base; unmatched bases: 24. This CDR3 region has 20 residues. The CDR3 coding sequence is TGTGCCAGCTGCCACGGAGGGCGGGGCAGGGGGCCTAGGTCGAACACTGAAGCTTTCTTT. It is translated as CASCHGGRGRGPRSNTEAFF.

This clone was counted a few times. The chain employs TRBV7-3 and TRBJ1-2, with D tentatively TRBD1 (5 bases). CDR3 length: 15 residues. The germline V and J ends were trimmed by 4 bases and 2 bases, with 14 bases remaining between them. CDR1 and CDR2 from the germline V gene are SGHTA and FQGTGA. CDR3 protein: CASSSLGTQNYGYTF. CDR3 coding DNA: TGTGCCAGCAGCTCACTAGGGACTCAGAACTATGGCTACACCTTC.

This chain uses TRBV28 with TRBJ2-1, with TRBD2 as a possible D gene (6 bases). Trimming left V 8 bases short and J 9 bases short, with 14 bases between. Germline V gene data show CDR1 as MDHEN and CDR2 as SYDVKM. The CDR3 runs to 12 residues. In DNA form, the CDR3 reads TGTGCCAGCCCTATCGGGGGAAGTGAGCAGTTCTTC. Its translation is CASPIGGSEQFF.

This chain links TRBV4-2 with TRBJ1-5; D remains unclear. CDR1 LGHNA and CDR2 YNFKEQ come from the germline V gene. This CDR3 is 16 amino acids long. V lost 4 bases, J lost 4 bases, and 17 bases lay in between. CDR3 coding DNA: TGTGCCAGCAGCCGAGGCGACCCGGGCCGGAATCAGCCCCAGCATTTT. Translating it yields CASSRGDPGRNQPQHF.

The V gene is TRBV27, the J gene TRBJ2-3; possibly TRBD1 for D (5 bases). V lost 5 bases and J 5 bases, leaving 17 bases between the germline ends. In germline, CDR1 is MNHEY, CDR2 SMNVEV (reference sequence). This CDR3 contains 15 residues. Written as DNA, the CDR3 is TGTGCCAGCAGTCCCCCCTTCGGCAGGGAAGATACGCAGTATTTT. It encodes CASSPPFGREDTQYF.

In this sample, this clone turned up a few times. CDR3 loop: CASSLAGGSYNEQFF. The CDR3 nucleotides read TGTGCCAGCAGCTTAGCGGGGGGCTCCTACAATGAGCAGTTCTTC. The genes are TRBV11-2 and TRBJ2-1; the match to TRBD2 covers 7 bases. The CDR3 spans 15 residues. Germline V gene data show CDR1 as SGHAT and CDR2 as FQNNGV. V shed 1 base, J shed 0 bases, and the junction held 0 bases outside the gene matches.

The J gene is TRBJ2-2, the V gene TRBV29-1, with D possibly TRBD1 on 5 matching bases. V dropped 3 bases and J dropped 6 bases, with 11 bases sitting between them. Germline assignment: CDR1 SQVTM and CDR2 ANQGSEA. This CDR3 is built from 13 residues. CDR3 nucleotides: TGCAGCGTTGAGGCAGGGTTGGCCGGGGAGCTGTTTTTT. It specifies CSVEAGLAGELFF.

The count of this clone is one. The J gene is TRBJ1-2, the V gene TRBV10-3; no clear D gene. The germline gives CDR1 ENHRY, CDR2 SYGVKD. V was trimmed by 0 bases and J by 0 bases, leaving 5 bases between them. The length of the CDR3 is 14 residues. The CDR3: CAISESVPNYGYTF. The DNA for the CDR3 is TGTGCCATCAGTGAGTCGGTCCCTAACTATGGCTACACCTTC.

This clone was picked up one time. This sequence joins TRBV7-2 and TRBJ2-3; tentative D call: TRBD2 (5 bases). In germline, CDR1 is SGHTA, CDR2 FQGNSA. CDR3 length: 13 amino acids. V was clipped by 7 bases and J by 9 bases, with 17 bases between them. In DNA form, the CDR3 reads TGTGCCAGCACCCCGGTCCCACCGGGGACGCAGTATTTT. Its protein is CASTPVPPGTQYF.

J is TRBJ2-7 and V is TRBV28; 9 bases map to TRBD1. From germline, CDR1 is MDHEN and CDR2 SYDVKM. The CDR3 runs 14 residues. The ends lost 2 bases at V and 4 bases at J; junction bases unmatched: 3. CDR3 region: CASSLEQGAYEQYF. CDR3 nucleotide sequence: TGTGCCAGCAGTTTAGAACAGGGGGCATACGAGCAGTACTTC.

J is TRBJ2-3 and V is TRBV6-5; the match to TRBD2 covers 7 bases. Germline CDR1 MNHEY, CDR2 SVGAGI. V lost 8 bases and J lost 1; bases outside the gene matches: 6. There are 14 residues in the CDR3. CDR3 sequence: CASEGLGGTDTQYF. Here the CDR3 DNA reads TGTGCCAGCGAAGGACTAGGTGGCACAGATACGCAGTATTTT.

This chain connects TRBV30 to TRBJ2-7; TRBD2 agrees at 9 bases. CDR1 and CDR2 from the germline V gene are GTSNPN and SVGIG (reference sequence). The CDR3 covers 14 residues. V lost 1 base to trimming and J lost 5 bases; unmatched junction nucleotides: 6. This CDR3 reads CAWSGLAGLNEQYF. The CDR3 DNA reads as TGTGCCTGGAGTGGGCTAGCGGGGCTCAACGAGCAGTACTTC. Full variable domain (remainder filled in from reference TRBV30 and TRBJ2-7): SQTIHQWPATLVQPVGSPLSLECTVEGTSNPNLYWYRQAAGRGLQLLFYSVGIGQISSEVPQNLSASRPQDRQFILSSKKLLLSDSGFYLCAWSGLAGLNEQYFGPGTRLTVT.

A note on this clone: Sequence at one end of the junction differs from germline and may be a read error. The J gene is TRBJ2-7, the V gene TRBV11-2, with TRBD1 identical over 7 bases. The CDR3 consists of 14 residues. From germline, CDR1 is SGHAT and CDR2 FQNNGV. The CDR3 coding sequence is TGTGCCAGCAGCTTAGATCGAGGGACCCGCGACAGGGACTTC. It specifies CASSLDRGTRDRDF.

This CDR3 reads CASSVVGANVLTF. As DNA, the CDR3 is TGTGCCAGCAGCGTAGTGGGGGCCAACGTCCTGACTTTC. This chain links TRBV9 with TRBJ2-6; D remains unclear. There are 13 residues in the CDR3. CDR1 is SGDLS and CDR2 is YYNGEE in the germline V gene. The V and J ends lost 0 bases and 4 bases respectively, with 2 bases between them.

The V call is TRBV4-2, the J call TRBJ1-4; D unresolved. The germline gives CDR1 LGHNA, CDR2 YNFKEQ. The CDR3 has 14 amino acids. Trimming removed 0 bases from V and 6 bases from J, with 8 bases in between. CDR3 coding DNA: TGTGCCAGCAGCCAAGATAAGGGAGATGAAAAACTGTTTTTT. It yields the protein CASSQDKGDEKLFF.

The chain carries TRBV29-1 and TRBJ2-7; 8 nucleotides agree with TRBD1. The CDR3 extends over 14 amino acids. CDR1 and CDR2 from the germline V gene are SQVTM and ANQGSEA. With 8 bases clipped from V and 0 bases from J, the junction kept 9 bases outside the gene matches. The DNA for the CDR3 is TGCAGCATTCGGGACAGGACTGACTCCTACGAGCAGTACTTC. Translation: CSIRDRTDSYEQYF.